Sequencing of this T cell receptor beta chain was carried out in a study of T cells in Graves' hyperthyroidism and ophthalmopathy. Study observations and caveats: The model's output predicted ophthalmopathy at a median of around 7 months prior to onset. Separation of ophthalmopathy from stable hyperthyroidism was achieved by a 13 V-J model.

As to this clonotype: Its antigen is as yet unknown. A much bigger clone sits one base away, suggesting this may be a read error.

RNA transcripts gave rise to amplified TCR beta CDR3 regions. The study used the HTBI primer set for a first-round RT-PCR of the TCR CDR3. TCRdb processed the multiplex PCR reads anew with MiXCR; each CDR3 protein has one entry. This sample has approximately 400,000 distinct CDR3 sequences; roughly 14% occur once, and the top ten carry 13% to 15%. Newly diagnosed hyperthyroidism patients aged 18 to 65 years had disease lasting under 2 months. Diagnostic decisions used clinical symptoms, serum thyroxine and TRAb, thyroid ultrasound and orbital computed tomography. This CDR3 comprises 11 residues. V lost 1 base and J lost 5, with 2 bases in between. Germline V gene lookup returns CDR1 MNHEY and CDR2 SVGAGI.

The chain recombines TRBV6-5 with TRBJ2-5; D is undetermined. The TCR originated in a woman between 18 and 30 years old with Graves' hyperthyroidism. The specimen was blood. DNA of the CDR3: TGTGCCAGCAGTTACTATGAGACCCAGTACTTC. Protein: CASSYYETQYF.